This T cell receptor (beta chain) was captured in a study of cytomegalovirus exposure and HLA in healthy donors. Study-wide findings and caveats: The authors listed around 150 TCR beta chains as cytomegalovirus-associated. A later examination showed that TCR association rates differed by HLA locus, with DRB1 most and HLA-C fewest.

Unmatched junction bases numbered 10, after V lost 6 bases and J lost 2 bases. The CDR3 sequence is 15 residues long. Germline values: CDR1 MNHEY, CDR2 SVGAGI. Details on this clone: Its antigen remains unidentified.

PCR employed 60 Vbeta and 13 Jbeta primers. Only in-frame clones appear in the TCRdb table, and some are missing; sequencing was by immunoSEQ multiplex PCR. The sample records 150,000 to 200,000 clones, around 86% being singletons. This sequence originates from a human donor in good health. The chain is built from TRBV6-5 and TRBJ2-7; 7 nucleotides agree with TRBD1. What was sequenced was PBMCs. In nucleotides, the CDR3 is TGTGCCAGCAGGGCGAACAGGGGCGACGCCTACGAGCAGTACTTC. Translated, it gives CASRANRGDAYEQYF.